This TCR beta chain is drawn from a study of blood T cell repertoires in COVID-19. Study-wide background: The United States, Italy and Spain were the sources of the acute and convalescent COVID-19 samples. From T cells, B-cell-depleted T cells, or PBMCs came the material, which was cDNA or gDNA.

V shed 1 base and J 4 bases; nucleotides not matched to a gene: 2. Germline values: CDR1 MDHEN, CDR2 SYDVKM. The CDR3 totals 14 residues. In the original workflow: Quantification of nucleated cells was approximated via reference gene primer amplification. The protocol was immunoSEQ multiplex PCR, while the TCRdb copy is restricted to in-frame clones and leaves out a portion. V and J calls and clone size are copied from that table; D and trimming were computed from the DNA. The repertoire has roughly 250,000 clones, around nine tenths of them found once; the top ten carry about 1.5%. Participants reported their clinical history, and cohort assignment relied on those reports.

V is TRBV28 and J is TRBJ1-2; TRBD1 aligns across 8 bases. Sequenced: PBMCs or T cells enriched from blood (not recorded which). This clonotype was sampled from a woman aged 50 to 65 who had recovered from COVID-19. The CDR3 loop is CASSLFTGGYGYTF. The CDR3 DNA reads as TGTGCCAGCAGTTTATTTACAGGGGGCTATGGCTACACCTTC.